Listed here are 10 T cell receptor beta chains from one sample, sequenced in a study of cytotoxic CD8 clonotypes in ibrutinib-treated CLL. Assay used: immunoSEQ multiplex PCR; TCRdb lists only in-frame clones, some missing. The sample includes 200,000 to 250,000 clones, more than 75% of them seen just once. Sequenced material: PBMCs, taken after 12 months of ibrutinib treatment. The source is a human donor with chronic lymphocytic leukemia.

This clone was seen many times. This chain connects TRBV7-8 to TRBJ2-5; D gene unclear. The CDR3 contains 12 residues. Germline V gene lookup returns CDR1 SGHVS and CDR2 FQNEAQ. The V and J ends lost 6 bases and 4 bases respectively, with 9 bases between them. This CDR3 reads CASRELGETQYF. As DNA, the CDR3 is TGTGCCAGCAGGGAGTTGGGAGAGACCCAGTACTTC.

The chain employs TRBV6-1 and TRBJ1-5; the D is unclear. V shed 8 bases and J shed 0 bases, with 11 bases lying between them. The CDR3 runs to 14 residues. Germline V lookup: CDR1 MNHNS, CDR2 SASEGT. The DNA of the CDR3 is TGTGCCAGCCACAGCCAAAATAGCAATCAGCCCCAGCATTTT. Amino acid sequence: CASHSQNSNQPQHF.

V usage is TRBV9 and J usage is TRBJ1-2, with D perhaps TRBD1 (6 bases). The length of the CDR3 is 16 residues. Trimming stripped 5 bases from V and 0 bases from J, with 17 bases between. Germline-derived CDR1 and CDR2 are SGDLS and YYNGEE. CDR3 in DNA: TGTGCCAGCAGGAAAGGGGGTATGGGTACTAACTATGGCTACACCTTC. Translated, it gives CASRKGGMGTNYGYTF.

The V call is TRBV30, the J call TRBJ1-4, with TRBD1 identical over 9 bases. The CDR3 is 13 residues long. The J segment lost 4 bases and the V segment lost 5 bases, leaving 2 bases of the junction unmatched. The germline gives CDR1 GTSNPN, CDR2 SVGIG (reference sequence). The CDR3 nucleotides read TGTGCCTGGCGGGACAGGGTTAATGAAAAACTGTTTTTT. Its translation: CAWRDRVNEKLFF.

The rearrangement joins TRBV13 to TRBJ1-2; weak D call: TRBD1 (6 bases). The CDR3 covers 13 residues. V was shortened by 4 bases and J by 6 bases, with 12 bases between the two germline ends. Germline lookup yields CDR1 PRHDT and CDR2 FYEKMQ (reference sequence). CDR3 protein: CASSSGQQDGYTF. In DNA form, the CDR3 reads TGTGCCAGCAGCTCCGGACAGCAGGATGGCTACACCTTC. The variable domain in full, with the rest retrieved from reference TRBV13 and TRBJ1-2, is AAGVIQSPRHLIKEKRETATLKCYPIPRHDTVYWYQQGPGQDPQFLISFYEKMQSDKGSIPDRFSAQQFSDYHSELNMSSLELGDSALYFCASSSGQQDGYTFGSGTRLTVV.

This chain's CDR3 is CASSARDTRGGRSYNEQFF. The CDR3 nucleotides read TGTGCCAGCAGCGCCCGGGACACCAGAGGCGGGAGGTCCTACAATGAGCAGTTCTTC. The chain is built from TRBV9 and TRBJ2-1; TRBD2 matches 8 bases. Per germline, CDR1 SGDLS and CDR2 YYNGEE. Unmatched junction bases numbered 15, after V lost 3 bases and J lost 1 base. The CDR3 covers 19 residues.

This clone came up a few times. The chain uses TRBV2 and TRBJ2-1, with 10 bases aligning to TRBD2. The V segment lost 2 bases and the J segment 9 bases; nucleotides outside the gene matches: 4. The CDR3 runs 14 residues. Germline V CDR1 and CDR2: SNHLY, FYNNEI. The CDR3 DNA is TGTGCCAGCAGTGAACCGGGACTAGCGCGTGAGCAGTTCTTC. Translated, it gives CASSEPGLAREQFF.

This clone was detected only once. The chain recombines TRBV7-2 with TRBJ1-2; D remains unclear. The CDR3 length is 12 residues. The ends were cut back, 5 bases at V and 7 bases at J, with 11 bases in the middle. The V gene's germline CDR1 is SGHTA and CDR2 FQGNSA. CDR3 protein: CASSPGAGGYTF. The CDR3 DNA is TGTGCCAGCAGCCCGGGCGCCGGTGGCTACACCTTC.

The chain carries TRBV9 and TRBJ2-5, with 7 bases matching TRBD2. The CDR3 runs to 14 residues. After removal of 3 bases from V and 1 base from J, the junction contained 3 bases not matched to a gene. Per the germline V gene, CDR1 is SGDLS and CDR2 is YYNGEE. In DNA form, the CDR3 reads TGTGCCAGCAGCGGTGGGGGGGTCCAAGAGACCCAGTACTTC. As protein: CASSGGGVQETQYF. Filled out from reference TRBV9 and TRBJ2-5, the complete variable domain reads DSGVTQTPKHLITATGQRVTLRCSPRSGDLSVYWYQQSLDQGLQFLIQYYNGEERAKGNILERFSAQQFPDLHSELNLSSLELGDSALYFCASSGGGVQETQYFGPGTRLLVL.

This rearrangement joins TRBV9 to TRBJ1-3; D unclear. The CDR3 spans 16 residues. V gave up 0 bases and J gave up 4 bases, with 14 bases separating them. Germline V gives CDR1 SGDLS, CDR2 YYNGEE. Here the CDR3 DNA reads TGTGCCAGCAGCGTAGTAGGCAGCGGGATAGGAAACACCATATATTTT. Encoded protein: CASSVVGSGIGNTIYF.